The 29 T cell receptor beta chains reported below all come from one sample, sequenced in a study of T cells in Graves' hyperthyroidism and ophthalmopathy. RNA transcripts gave rise to amplified TCR beta CDR3 regions. HTBI primers were the set used in a first-round RT-PCR of the TCR CDR3. TCRdb independently ran MiXCR on the multiplex PCR reads; one entry per CDR3 protein. This table holds around 580,000 distinct CDR3 sequences, approximately 16% found once. The source material was blood. These receptors were taken from a woman aged 18-29 years with Graves' hyperthyroidism.

This clonotype was picked up a small number of times. The chain employs TRBV5-1 and TRBJ2-5; D ambiguous. The CDR3 loop spans 13 amino acids. CDR1 is SGHRS, CDR2 YFSETQ, per germline. V was pared by 0 bases and J by 4 bases, with 7 bases between. The CDR3 loop is CASSLDRTETQYF. The CDR3 DNA is TGCGCCAGCAGCTTGGACAGAACAGAGACCCAGTACTTC.

This clonotype occurred a few times. The chain recombines TRBV28 with TRBJ2-6, with D perhaps TRBD2 (6 bases). V was cut by 2 bases and J by 3 bases, with 14 bases left in between. The V gene's germline CDR1 is MDHEN and CDR2 SYDVKM. The CDR3 totals 17 residues. The CDR3 here is CASSLGSGGFGANVLTF. Written as DNA, the CDR3 is TGTGCCAGCAGTTTAGGTAGCGGTGGTTTTGGGGCCAACGTCCTGACTTTC.

This clonotype was seen more than once but under ten times. CDR3 in amino acids: CASSRVERPDTEAFF. The CDR3 DNA is TGCGCCAGCAGCCGGGTGGAACGTCCCGACACTGAAGCTTTCTTT. This chain joins TRBV4-1 and TRBJ1-1; D call uncertain. CDR3 size: 15 residues. Germline values: CDR1 MGHRA, CDR2 YSYEKL. V lost 4 bases, J lost 3 bases, and 15 bases lay in between.

This clonotype was seen ten or more times. The CDR3 loop reads CASLLSLAGGHGYEQYF. The CDR3 coding sequence is TGTGCCAGCCTATTATCCTTGGCGGGGGGGCATGGTTACGAGCAGTACTTC. The chain joins TRBV11-2 to TRBJ2-7; 9 bases are shared with TRBD2. CDR1 and CDR2 (germline): SGHAT, FQNNGV. The CDR3 totals 17 residues. V lost 8 bases, J lost 4 bases, and 18 bases stayed unmatched.

Many counts were recorded for this clonotype. The chain joins TRBV11-3 to TRBJ1-2; no definite D call. Per germline, CDR1 SGHNT and CDR2 YENEEA. This CDR3 is 13 amino acids long. Trimming took off 3 bases at V and 2 bases at J, with 7 bases between the two ends. For the CDR3, the DNA is TGTGCCAGCAGCTTTGCCGTGAACTATGGCTACACCTTC. It codes for CASSFAVNYGYTF.

The rearrangement uses TRBV27 and TRBJ2-5; TRBD1 agrees at 8 bases. Germline CDR1 MNHEY, CDR2 SMNVEV (reference sequence). With V trimmed by 6 bases and J by 4 bases, 13 bases remained unmatched. The CDR3 loop spans 16 amino acids. The CDR3 DNA is TGTGCCAGCAGCAACCGCGGACAGGGTCGGAGAGAGACCCAGTACTTC. This sequence encodes CASSNRGQGRRETQYF.

In its sample, this clonotype was seen a few times. V gene TRBV20-1 combines with J gene TRBJ1-1, with 7 bases lining up with TRBD1. Germline values: CDR1 DFQATT, CDR2 SNEGSKA (reference sequence). The CDR3 length is 17 residues. With V trimmed by 3 bases and J by 9 bases, 22 bases remained unmatched. The CDR3 DNA reads TGCAGTGCTAGGGGAACTCCCAGGACAGGCAGTTTCGGGCAAGCTTTCTTT. This codes for CSARGTPRTGSFGQAFF.

The J gene is TRBJ2-1, the V gene TRBV5-5, with no clear D. Per the germline V gene, CDR1 is SGHKS and CDR2 is YYEKEE (reference sequence). The germline V and J ends were trimmed by 1 base and 10 bases, with 15 bases remaining between them. This CDR3 is 14 amino acids long. The CDR3 coding sequence is TGTGCCAGCAGCTTGATCCAGTCAATTTACGAGCAGTTCTTC. Translating it yields CASSLIQSIYEQFF.

This clonotype was counted ten times or more. The chain combines TRBV2 with TRBJ1-4; D not certain. Deletions cut 4 bases from V and 7 bases from J, with 7 bases between. Germline CDR1 reads SNHLY; CDR2 reads FYNNEI. This CDR3 is built from 12 residues. CDR3 sequence (DNA): TGTGCCAGCAGTGTGGCGGGTGAAAAACTGTTTTTT. Translating gives CASSVAGEKLFF.

This clonotype showed up just a few times. DNA of the CDR3: TGTGCCAGCAGGCAGACAGGGAGCACTGAAGCTTTCTTT. It specifies CASRQTGSTEAFF. This sequence joins TRBV4-2 and TRBJ1-1; 7 bases match TRBD1. Germline values: CDR1 LGHNA, CDR2 YNFKEQ. This CDR3 spans 13 amino acids. V lost 6 bases to trimming and J lost 4 bases; unmatched junction nucleotides: 5.

The V gene is TRBV20-1, the J gene TRBJ2-1; 9 bases are shared with TRBD2. Trimming at V came to 3 bases and at J to 4 bases, leaving 13 bases not matched to a gene. Germline CDR1 DFQATT, CDR2 SNEGSKA (reference sequence). The CDR3 loop spans 17 amino acids. The CDR3 DNA reads as TGCAGTGCTAGGTCTTACGGCGGGGGGGCCTTTTACAATGAGCAGTTCTTC. Amino acid sequence: CSARSYGGGAFYNEQFF.

V and J are TRBV20-1 and TRBJ1-2, with a possible D match to TRBD1 (5 bases). The germline gives CDR1 DFQATT, CDR2 SNEGSKA (reference sequence). This CDR3 spans 13 amino acids. V lost 3 bases and J 7 bases, leaving 15 bases between the germline ends. DNA of the CDR3: TGCAGTGCTAGCCCCCAGGGATCCTGTGGCTACACCTTC. Its protein is CSASPQGSCGYTF.

The chain is built from TRBV6-1 and TRBJ1-2, with D uncertain. The CDR3 is made up of 14 amino acids. Trimming cost V 8 bases and J 8 bases, with 21 bases left between them. Germline CDR1 is MNHNS and CDR2 is SASEGT. The DNA for the CDR3 is TGTGCCAGCTCTATCGGGTCCGAAACGGGGGGCTACACCTTC. Translation gives CASSIGSETGGYTF.

In its sample, this clonotype was seen many times. J is TRBJ1-6 and V is TRBV11-3, with unresolved D. This CDR3 has 14 residues. V was trimmed by 5 bases and J by 7 bases, leaving 12 bases between them. Per the germline V gene, CDR1 is SGHNT and CDR2 is YENEEA. In DNA, the CDR3 is TGTGCCAGCAGCCCCTCCCGAAGGAATTCACCCCTCCACTTT. It encodes CASSPSRRNSPLHF.

J is TRBJ2-1 and V is TRBV2; D tentatively fits TRBD1 or TRBD2 (7 bases each). The V gene's germline CDR1 is SNHLY and CDR2 FYNNEI. CDR3 size: 15 residues. The V end was cut by 5 bases, the J end by 3 bases, with 14 bases between. Written as DNA, the CDR3 is TGTGCCAGCAGTCCGACAGGGACTAACTACAATGAGCAGTTCTTC. This sequence encodes CASSPTGTNYNEQFF.

The rearrangement joins TRBV29-1 to TRBJ2-2, with D possibly being TRBD2 (6 bases). Germline V gene sequence: CDR1 SQVTM, CDR2 ANQGSEA. The CDR3 extends over 14 amino acids. V was trimmed by 5 bases and J by 1 base, leaving 11 bases between them. The chain's CDR3 is CSVTGLMNTGELFF. In nucleotides, the CDR3 is TGCAGCGTTACCGGACTAATGAACACCGGGGAGCTGTTTTTT.

At least ten counts were recorded for this clonotype. The chain links TRBV20-1 to TRBJ1-3; possibly TRBD1 for D (6 bases). This CDR3 is built from 13 residues. The V end lost 6 bases, the J end lost 2 bases, and 11 bases lay between the germline ends. Germline assignment: CDR1 DFQATT and CDR2 SNEGSKA (reference sequence). The CDR3 nucleotides read TGCAGTGCGCAGACAGGCCCTGGAAACACCATATATTTT. It specifies CSAQTGPGNTIYF.

In this sample, this clonotype turned up many times. This chain connects TRBV6-2 or TRBV6-3 to TRBJ2-5, with D tentatively TRBD1 or TRBD2 (6 bases each). Germline lookup yields CDR1 MNHEY and CDR2 SVGEGT. The CDR3 is made up of 14 amino acids. The ends were cut back, 6 bases at V and 5 bases at J, with 16 bases in the middle. The CDR3 loop reads CASRVDGGRETQYF. In nucleotides, the CDR3 is TGTGCCAGCAGAGTCGACGGGGGCAGGGAGACCCAGTACTTC.

Only a few counts were recorded for this clonotype. This sequence joins TRBV4-3 and TRBJ1-2, with D hard to call. CDR3 length: 14 residues. Between the trimmed V and J ends, which lost 0 bases and 6 bases, there was a span of 11 bases. Germline V gives CDR1 LGHNA, CDR2 YSLEER. The CDR3 region has the DNA TGCGCCAGCAGCCAAGATTCGAACCGGGATGGCTACACCTTC. Translating gives CASSQDSNRDGYTF.

This clonotype was recorded many times. The chain has TRBV3-1 and TRBJ2-1; D gene uncertain. The V gene lost 1 base and the J gene lost 4 bases, with 5 bases spanning the gap. The CDR3 loop spans 13 amino acids. Per the germline V gene, CDR1 is LGHDT and CDR2 is YNNKEL (reference sequence). The CDR3 reads CASSQVQYNEQFF. CDR3 DNA: TGTGCCAGCAGCCAAGTACAGTACAATGAGCAGTTCTTC.

This chain joins TRBV30 and TRBJ2-1; D unresolved. Germline CDR1 GTSNPN, CDR2 SVGIG (reference sequence). Between the trimmed V and J ends, which lost 0 bases and 7 bases, there was a span of 13 bases. The CDR3 spans 14 residues. The CDR3 loop reads CAWSVGLELNEQFF. In DNA, the CDR3 is TGTGCCTGGAGTGTAGGGCTAGAGCTGAATGAGCAGTTCTTC.

This clonotype was detected only a few times. The chain has TRBV7-9 and TRBJ2-4, with 8 positions matching TRBD1. The CDR3 sequence is 14 residues long. Germline V lookup: CDR1 SEHNR, CDR2 FQNEAQ (reference sequence). V lost 2 bases and J lost 13; bases outside the gene matches: 10. CDR3 coding DNA: TGTGCCAGCAGCTTAAATATCGGACAGGGCCCACAGTACTTC. As protein: CASSLNIGQGPQYF.

The genes are TRBV5-1 and TRBJ1-3; D unresolved. V was cut by 0 bases and J by 1 base, with 11 bases left in between. Per the germline V gene, CDR1 is SGHRS and CDR2 is YFSETQ. The length of the CDR3 is 16 residues. CDR3 sequence reads: CASSLAPTGSGNTIYF. The DNA for the CDR3 is TGCGCCAGCAGCTTGGCGCCGACGGGGTCTGGAAACACCATATATTTT.

This clonotype was counted ten times or more. This chain's CDR3 is CATSVRGTANTEAFF. In DNA form, the CDR3 reads TGTGCCACCTCGGTTCGGGGCACAGCAAACACTGAAGCTTTCTTT. V usage is TRBV28 and J usage is TRBJ1-1; possibly TRBD1 for D (5 bases). The ends were cut back, 10 bases at V and 2 bases at J, with 20 bases in the middle. This CDR3 is built from 15 residues. The germline V gene has CDR1 MDHEN and CDR2 SYDVKM.

In this sample, this clonotype turned up many times. The chain links TRBV10-3 to TRBJ2-7, with D perhaps TRBD2 (6 bases). The V gene lost 3 bases and the J gene lost 4 bases, with 10 bases spanning the gap. The CDR3 is 13 residues long. Germline V gene lookup returns CDR1 ENHRY and CDR2 SYGVKD. The CDR3 loop reads CAISEPGVYEQYF. CDR3 in DNA: TGTGCCATCAGTGAACCGGGAGTTTACGAGCAGTACTTC.

This clonotype has at least ten counts. The gene calls are TRBV20-1 and TRBJ2-3; 7 nucleotides align to TRBD2. CDR1 is DFQATT and CDR2 is SNEGSKA in the germline V gene (reference sequence). The CDR3 has 15 residues. Losses at the gene ends were 3 bases for V and 3 bases for J; bases not matched to a gene: 9. The CDR3 is CSARGGWGKTDTQYF. The CDR3 DNA reads as TGCAGTGCTAGGGGGGGGTGGGGGAAAACAGATACGCAGTATTTT.

This clonotype came up many times. The chain joins TRBV7-2 to TRBJ2-7; 12 positions match TRBD1. The V and J ends lost 4 bases and 6 bases, in that order; junction bases with no gene match: 7. CDR3 length equals 15 residues. In germline, CDR1 is SGHTA, CDR2 FQGNSA. The DNA of the CDR3 is TGTGCCAGCAGCTCCTTCGGGACAGGGGGCAGCGAGCAGTACTTC. Residues: CASSSFGTGGSEQYF.

The sample holds many counts of this clonotype. CDR3 protein: CASSPRPGLAGDEQFF. DNA for the CDR3: TGTGCCAGCAGCCCACGACCGGGACTAGCGGGCGATGAGCAGTTCTTC. The rearrangement joins TRBV11-2 to TRBJ2-1, with 12 positions matching TRBD2. Per germline, CDR1 SGHAT and CDR2 FQNNGV. CDR3 size: 16 residues. Germline trimming cut 5 bases from V and 8 bases from J; bases unmatched to any gene: 10.

This clonotype has only a few counts. The rearrangement joins TRBV30 to TRBJ2-4; D is unclear. V was clipped by 7 bases and J by 11 bases, with 18 bases between them. The germline gives CDR1 GTSNPN, CDR2 SVGIG (reference sequence). This CDR3 is 12 amino acids long. The CDR3, as DNA: TGTGCCTCTGCCCCGACGGATAGGCTTCAGTACTTC. Encoded protein: CASAPTDRLQYF.